This is a list of T cell receptor beta chains from one sample in a study of cytomegalovirus exposure and HLA in healthy donors. TCRdb's table, derived via immunoSEQ multiplex PCR, lists solely in-frame clones and lacks some. The data contain 200,000 to 250,000 clones, more than 65% of them seen just once; the ten biggest clones take up about 1.7%. The specimen sequenced was PBMCs. The receptor set was obtained from a man aged 50-60 years in good health and CMV-seronegative. The CDR3 runs from the conserved cysteine through the conserved F or W. Each record gives: J gene, V gene, CDR3 protein.

TRBJ2-7 TRBV4-2 CASSQDRWEGEQYF
TRBJ2-7 TRBV6-5 CASRQGYEQYF
TRBJ1-4 TRBV28 CASSPGVTNEKLFF
TRBJ1-2 TRBV6-5 CASSPDRSMVYGYTF
TRBJ1-5 TRBV9 CASSVRVWGEKHF
TRBJ2-1 TRBV14 CASSQGLRTSGRVSSYNEQFF
TRBJ1-2 TRBV28 CASSRDSSYGYTF
TRBJ2-7 TRBV28 CASSPTPGRGASYEQYF
TRBJ2-1 TRBV5-1 CASSLGLYNEQFF
TRBJ2-2 TRBV7-6 CASSSSGANTGELFF
TRBJ2-5 TRBV5-4 CASSLDGLSQETQYF
TRBJ2-1 TRBV7-9 CASSFVGPLGGRGYNEQFF
TRBJ2-3 TRBV4-1 CASSQEGGRASDTQYF
TRBJ1-2 TRBV10-1 CASSETRTGFGYTF
TRBJ1-1 TRBV5-1 CASSFTGGNTEAFF
TRBJ2-1 TRBV7-2 CASSLNGQKTYNEQFF
TRBJ1-2 TRBV10-2 CASSESDRGSNYGYTF
TRBJ1-2 TRBV29-1 CSVDSENWEGGYTF
TRBJ2-7 TRBV6-5 CASSPKGDPSYEQYF
TRBJ1-1 TRBV5-5 CASSLVRTEAFF
TRBJ1-2 TRBV19 CASSSTGISVNGYTF
TRBJ2-7 TRBV5-5 CASSDSYEQYF
TRBJ2-3 TRBV9 CASSVRREGPTDTQYF
TRBJ1-2 TRBV28 CASISGQANYGYTF
TRBJ2-1 TRBV11-3 CASSFSIGRNYNEQFF
TRBJ2-7 TRBV6-5 CAGLRGPFSEQYF
TRBJ1-2 TRBV7-9 CASSHGQVSYGYTF
TRBJ2-7 TRBV5-8 CASSLVRGGEQYF
TRBJ1-5 TRBV7-9 CASSVGTVESQPQHF
TRBJ2-3 TRBV7-9 CASSLDGGRAFPDTQYF
TRBJ1-5 TRBV30 CAWSVGTGGRQPQHF
TRBJ1-4 TRBV5-1 CASRGEGEKLFF
TRBJ1-2 TRBV15 CATSRDPGGDGYTF
TRBJ2-7 TRBV6-5 CASRRGGGGNEQYF
TRBJ2-4 TRBV6-5 CASSLRGSNIQYF
TRBJ2-5 TRBV27 CASSLGQIGHQETQYF
TRBJ2-1 TRBV4-1 CASSQDHAGGPYNEQFF
TRBJ2-4 TRBV7-9 CASSLALAGGIAKNIQYF
TRBJ2-2 TRBV14 CASSQVGGSGELFF
TRBJ1-5 TRBV7-2 CASSPGTGTGGVGQPQHF
TRBJ2-7 TRBV7-6 CASSRGRNEQYF